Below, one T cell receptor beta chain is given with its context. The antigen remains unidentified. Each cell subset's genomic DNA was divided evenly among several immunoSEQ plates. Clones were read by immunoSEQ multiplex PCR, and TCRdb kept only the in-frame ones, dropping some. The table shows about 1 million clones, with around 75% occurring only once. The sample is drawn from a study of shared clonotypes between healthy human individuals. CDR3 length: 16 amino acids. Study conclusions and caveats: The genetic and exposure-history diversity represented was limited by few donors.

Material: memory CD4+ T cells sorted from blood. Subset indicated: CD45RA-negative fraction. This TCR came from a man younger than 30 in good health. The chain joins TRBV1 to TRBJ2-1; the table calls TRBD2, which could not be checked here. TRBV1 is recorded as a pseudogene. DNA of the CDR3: TGCACCAGCAGCCGTTGCCCGGGAGTGGTACACAATGAGCAGTTCTTC. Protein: CTSSRCPGVVHNEQFF.